This T cell receptor (beta chain) was retrieved from a study of identical twins. Template switching added a universal primer site; cDNA carried unique molecular identifiers. MiXCR, run by TCRdb on the 5' RACE reads, gives a single entry per CDR3 protein. The table records some 1,700,000 distinct CDR3 sequences, around 29% of them present only once. Points from the study as a whole: Carriage of fewer insertions was seen in abundant cord blood beta clonotypes, whereas memory repertoires showed none.

Unmatched junction bases numbered 4, after V lost 2 bases and J lost 4 bases. Looked up from germline, CDR1 is MNHEY and CDR2 is SVGAGI. The CDR3 runs 14 residues. Healthy Caucasians, and only they, were the donors. This clonotype has only a few counts. As yet, its antigen is unknown. The receptor's source is a newborn girl in good health. This chain joins TRBV6-5 and TRBJ1-2; 7 positions match TRBD1. The sequencing input was cord blood. The CDR3 bases are TGTGCCAGCAGTTACGCGGACAGGCCCTATGGCTACACCTTC. Residues: CASSYADRPYGYTF.